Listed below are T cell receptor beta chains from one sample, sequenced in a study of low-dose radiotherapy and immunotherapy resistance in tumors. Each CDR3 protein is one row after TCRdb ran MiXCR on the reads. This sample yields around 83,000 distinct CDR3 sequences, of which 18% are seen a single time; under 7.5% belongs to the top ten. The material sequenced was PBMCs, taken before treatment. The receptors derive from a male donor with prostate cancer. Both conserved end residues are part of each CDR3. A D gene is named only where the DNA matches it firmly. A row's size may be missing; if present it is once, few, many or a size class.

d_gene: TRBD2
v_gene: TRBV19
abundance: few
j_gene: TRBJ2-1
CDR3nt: TGTGCCAGTAATTCCGGGACTAGCGGGAGTCCCAATGAGCAGTTCTTC
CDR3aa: CASNSGTSGSPNEQFF

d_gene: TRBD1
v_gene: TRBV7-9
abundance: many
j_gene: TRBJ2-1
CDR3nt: TGTGCCAGCAGCTTAGTGAGGGGGCCTTACAATGAGCAGTTCTTC
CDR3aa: CASSLVRGPYNEQFF

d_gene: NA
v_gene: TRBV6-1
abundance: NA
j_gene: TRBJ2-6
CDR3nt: TGTGCCAGCTGTTTTACAGGGTCCTCTGGGGCCAACGTCCTGACTTTC
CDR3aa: CASCFTGSSGANVLTF

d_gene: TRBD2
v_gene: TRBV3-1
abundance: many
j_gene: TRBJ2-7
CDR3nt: TGTGCCAGCAGCCAAGTAACTAGCGGGGGGTTTAACGAGCAGTACTTC
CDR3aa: CASSQVTSGGFNEQYF

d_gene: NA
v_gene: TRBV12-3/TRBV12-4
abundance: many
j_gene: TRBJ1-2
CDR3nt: TGTGCCAGCAGTTTAGTAGGACAGAACTTCTATGGCTACACCTTC
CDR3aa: CASSLVGQNFYGYTF

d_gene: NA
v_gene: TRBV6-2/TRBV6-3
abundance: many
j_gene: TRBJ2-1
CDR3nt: TGTGCCTCCCGGGGATCCTACAATGAGCAGTTCTTC
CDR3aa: CASRGSYNEQFF

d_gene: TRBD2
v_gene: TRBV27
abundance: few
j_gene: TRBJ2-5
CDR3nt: TGTGCCAGCAGTTTCCCGGGACTAGCGGGAGTCGAGGAGACCCAGTACTTC
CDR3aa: CASSFPGLAGVEETQYF

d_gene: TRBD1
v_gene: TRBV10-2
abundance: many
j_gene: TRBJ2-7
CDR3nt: TGCGCCAGCAGCGGGACAGGGTTCGAGCAGTACTTC
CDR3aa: CASSGTGFEQYF

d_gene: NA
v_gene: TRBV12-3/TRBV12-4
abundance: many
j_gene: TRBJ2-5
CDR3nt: TGTGCCAGCAGTTTTTTACAGGGAGGGTTAGAGACCCAGTACTTC
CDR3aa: CASSFLQGGLETQYF

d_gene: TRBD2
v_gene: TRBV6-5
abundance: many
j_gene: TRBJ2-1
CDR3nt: TGTGCCAGCACTTTAAATGGGGGGGGAAAACAGTTCTTC
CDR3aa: CASTLNGGGKQFF

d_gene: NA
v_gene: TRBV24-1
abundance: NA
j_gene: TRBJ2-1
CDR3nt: TGTGCCACCAGTGATCCCCTTCCTGGTCTAGCCGATTCCTACAATGAGCAGTTCTTC
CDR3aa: CATSDPLPGLADSYNEQFF

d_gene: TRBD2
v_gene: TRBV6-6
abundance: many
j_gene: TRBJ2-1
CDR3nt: TGTGCCAGCCTGGGACTAGCGGGGGTCAATGAGCAGTTCTTC
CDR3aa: CASLGLAGVNEQFF

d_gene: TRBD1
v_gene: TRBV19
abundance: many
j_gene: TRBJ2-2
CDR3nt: TGTGCCAGTAGTGTGGGACAGGTCCCCGGGGAGCTGTTTTTT
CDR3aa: CASSVGQVPGELFF

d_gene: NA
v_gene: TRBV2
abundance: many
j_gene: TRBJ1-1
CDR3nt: TGTGCCAGCATTCCGATGAACACTGAAGCTTTCTTT
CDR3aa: CASIPMNTEAFF

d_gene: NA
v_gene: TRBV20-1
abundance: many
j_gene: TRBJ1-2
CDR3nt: TGCAGTGCCCGACAGGCATATGGCTACACCTTC
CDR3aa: CSARQAYGYTF

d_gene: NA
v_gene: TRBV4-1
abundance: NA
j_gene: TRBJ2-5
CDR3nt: TGCGCCAGCAGCCAAGAAATCAGGTCGCTTCAAGAGACCCAGTACTTC
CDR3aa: CASSQEIRSLQETQYF

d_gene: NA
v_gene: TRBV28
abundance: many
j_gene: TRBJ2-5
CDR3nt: TGTGCCAGCACCAGACCGACGCTCGGGACAGAGACCCAGTACTTC
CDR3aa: CASTRPTLGTETQYF

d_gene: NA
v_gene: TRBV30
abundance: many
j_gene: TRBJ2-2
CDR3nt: TGTGCCTGGAGTGTAATGGGAACCGGGGAGCTGTTTTTT
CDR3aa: CAWSVMGTGELFF

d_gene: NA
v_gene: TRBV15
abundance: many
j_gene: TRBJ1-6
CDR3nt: TGTGCCACCAGCACAAGGGGTACAGCTCAGGGGCCCCTCCACTTT
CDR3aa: CATSTRGTAQGPLHF

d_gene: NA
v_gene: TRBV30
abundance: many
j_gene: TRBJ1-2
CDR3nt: TGTGCCTTGGAGGGCTACACCTTC
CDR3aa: CALEGYTF

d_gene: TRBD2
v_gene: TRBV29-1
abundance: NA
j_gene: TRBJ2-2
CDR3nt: TGCAGCGTTGAAGATGCCCACCGGGGGGCCGGGGAGCTGTTTTTT
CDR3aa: CSVEDAHRGAGELFF

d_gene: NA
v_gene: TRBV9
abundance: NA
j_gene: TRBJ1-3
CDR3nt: TGTGCCAGCAGCGAGACAGTTCTCTCTGGAAACACCATATATTTT
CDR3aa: CASSETVLSGNTIYF

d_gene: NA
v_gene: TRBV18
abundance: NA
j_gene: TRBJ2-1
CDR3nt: TGTGCCAGCTCACCACGGGTGGGGTCTGAGCAGTTCTTC
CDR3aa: CASSPRVGSEQFF

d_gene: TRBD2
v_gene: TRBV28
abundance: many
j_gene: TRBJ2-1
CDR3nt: TGTGCCAGCACCCTGGGGGGGTCAAGCTCCTACAATGAGCAGTTCTTC
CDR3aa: CASTLGGSSSYNEQFF

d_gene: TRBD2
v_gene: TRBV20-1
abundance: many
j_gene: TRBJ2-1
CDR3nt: TGCAGTGCTAGAGATCTTAGCGGGAGGGCCGGGGAAGGATCCTACAATGAGCAGTTCTTC
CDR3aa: CSARDLSGRAGEGSYNEQFF

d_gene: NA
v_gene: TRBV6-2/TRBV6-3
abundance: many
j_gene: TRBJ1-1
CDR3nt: TGTGCCAGCAGTTACGGCGAGGGGACTGAAGCTTTCTTT
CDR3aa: CASSYGEGTEAFF

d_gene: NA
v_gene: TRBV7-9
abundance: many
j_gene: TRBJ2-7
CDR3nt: TGTGCCAGCAGCCCCGGGGCCTACGAGCAGTACTTC
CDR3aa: CASSPGAYEQYF

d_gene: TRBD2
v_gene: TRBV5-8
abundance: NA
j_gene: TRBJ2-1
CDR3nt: TGTGCCAGCAGCCCGGGACTAGCTTACAATGAGCAGTTCTTC
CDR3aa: CASSPGLAYNEQFF

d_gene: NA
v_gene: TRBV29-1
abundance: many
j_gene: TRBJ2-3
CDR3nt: TGCAGCGTTGGACATTCGGTGACAGATACGCAGTATTTT
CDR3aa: CSVGHSVTDTQYF

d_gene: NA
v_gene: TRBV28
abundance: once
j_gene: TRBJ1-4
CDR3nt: TGTGCCAGCAGTCAAACCGGGACACAGAATGAAAAACTGTTTTTT
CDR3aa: CASSQTGTQNEKLFF

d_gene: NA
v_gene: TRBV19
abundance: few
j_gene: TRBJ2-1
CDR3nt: TGTGCCAGTAGTTCACAGGGCGTGGACAATGAGCAGTTCTTC
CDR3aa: CASSSQGVDNEQFF

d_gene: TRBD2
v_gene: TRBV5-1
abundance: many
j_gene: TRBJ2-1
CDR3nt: TGCGCCAGCACCTTTAGCGGGAGCTCCTACAATGAGCAGTTCTTC
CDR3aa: CASTFSGSSYNEQFF

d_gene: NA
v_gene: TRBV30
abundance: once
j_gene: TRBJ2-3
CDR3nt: TGTGCCTGGAGTGTACTGAGGGATACGCAGTATTTT
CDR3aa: CAWSVLRDTQYF